This T cell receptor (beta chain) was recorded in a study of molecular identifiers for immune sequencing clone quantification (dated by TCRdb to 2017 to 2018). For the study in its entirety: For a replicate experiment, the RNA from either approximately 20,000 or 100,000 naive CD8 T cells was divided into five aliquots, and four of those aliquots went on to sequencing. This methods study benchmarked molecular-identifier clustering-based TCR repertoire sequencing (MIDCIRS) and TCR RNA copy counting, using CD8 T cells to do so.

Libraries of naive CD8 T cells were generated from about 19,000 to 1,100,000 sorted cells, with 10%, 30% or 50% of the purified RNA used. Naive CD8 T cells were FACS-sorted as CD8+CD4-CCR7+CD45RA+ on a BD FACSAria II into RLT Plus buffer. To test detection sensitivity, Jurkat RNA equal to ten TCR copies was added to samples of about 17,000-1,100,000 naive CD8 T cells. Enrichment of CD8 T cells was done with RosetteSep CD8+ T Cell Enrichment Cocktail plus Ficoll-Paque, and ACK red cell lysis came afterward. This clonotype was counted a few times. Its antigen is not yet known. No base quality values were provided; no much bigger clone lies one nucleotide off. Libraries were constructed by PCR. Reads for this sample came from an Illumina HiSeq 4000. Preparation of bulk TCR libraries followed a previously described approach, with the TCR primers listed in Table S5. The Qiagen AllPrep DNA/RNA kit was used to purify total RNA. Reads from multiple sequencing runs of the same library were pooled before analysis. Regarding the original processing steps: Reads were retained only if an exact TCR constant sequence was present, and the retained reads were trimmed to 150 nt and grouped according to their 12-nt molecular barcodes. Within each barcode group, reads were sub-clustered at a 15% Levenshtein threshold, and quality-weighted consensus sequences were built per RNA molecule. Non-functional sequences were excluded, and lower-count sequences lying one edit away from another sequence were also excluded. On the basis of fitting two negative binomial distributions, barcode sub-clusters with fewer than 20% of the maximum read count were discarded. Starting from the raw public reads, TCRdb applied fastp trimming at Q25, assembled clones with MiXCR and retained in-frame beta chains. CDR3 protein duplicates are merged, each entry listing the most common genes and DNA. The V and J calls here are based on TCRdb, not the publication. Within this sample are 300,000 to 400,000 distinct CDR3 sequences, with roughly a fifth of them counted one time only. Roughly 0.86% of the sample rests with the top ten.

The CDR3 spans 13 residues, from the cysteine through the phenylalanine. Only the CDR3 region is kept as DNA, spanning 39 bases read in frame from base 1. Sequences SGHVS (CDR1) and FQNEAQ (CDR2) are obtained from the germline V gene. Trimming removed 6 bases from V and 9 bases from J, leaving 18 bases between the germline ends. Study-level results and caveats: When barcode sub-clustering was left out, chimeric consensus sequences inflated TCR diversity, with chimeras reaching as high as 47%. In CMV-specific effector cells, clones with more than 20 RNA copies contained over 97% of molecules, whereas in naive cells such clones contained under 1% of molecules. Highly expanded clone sizes could be underestimated because identical TCR molecules may share a barcode. About 3 recovered TCR RNA copies per cell were obtained by modeling, versus about 9.7 by digital PCR, implying a capture efficiency of approximately 30%. Spiked-in Jurkat TCR RNA (around eleven copies' worth), which is not part of the donor repertoire, was contained in the naive libraries. A single cell's worth of spiked-in Jurkat TCR RNA was reported detectable even among under 1.3 million naive CD8 T cells.

What was sequenced was naive CD8+ T cells from blood, with Jurkat cell RNA spiked in. This specimen's cell subset or site label, interpreted: FACS-sorted CD8+CD4-CCR7+CD45RA+ naive T cells. This receptor was taken from a human donor in good health. Some libraries in this study had Jurkat cell RNA spiked in. This sequence uses TRBV7-8 and TRBJ2-7, and possibly TRBD2, on 5 matching bases. Here the CDR3 is given as CASRSGEELLQYF. The nucleotide sequence is TGTGCCAGCAGGTCCGGGGAAGAACTATTGCAGTACTTC.